What follows are 4 T cell receptor beta chains derived from one specimen sequenced in a study of blood T cell repertoires in COVID-19. TCRdb's copy holds only in-frame clones and misses some; the assay was immunoSEQ multiplex PCR. The sample carries about 56,000 clones, roughly nine tenths recorded once. The sequenced material came from peripheral blood. All receptors come from a woman aged 60-75 years with COVID-19, enrolled during active disease.

The V call is TRBV4-3, the J call TRBJ1-1; weak D call: TRBD1 (6 bases). This CDR3 has 16 amino acids. With 3 bases removed from V and 5 bases from J, the gap between germline ends came to 19 bases. Germline V CDR1 and CDR2: LGHNA, YSLEER. CDR3 coding DNA: TGCGCCAGCAGCCAGGGGGCGCGGGGGCGGAGGACTGAAGCTTTCTTT. It yields the protein CASSQGARGRRTEAFF.

This clone was counted once. The same CDR3 is also encoded by other DNA sequences in this sample. This sequence joins TRBV11-3 and TRBJ2-3; possible D gene TRBD2, 6 bases. The germline gives CDR1 SGHNT, CDR2 YENEEA. This CDR3 has 14 residues. Between the trimmed V and J ends, which lost 4 bases and 1 base, there was a span of 9 bases. This CDR3 is CASSSSGGTDTQYF. The DNA of the CDR3 is TGTGCCAGCAGCTCGTCGGGAGGCACAGATACGCAGTATTTT.

The chain couples TRBV5-1 to TRBJ1-6; 9 nucleotides line up with TRBD1. V trimming: 6 bases; J trimming: 7 bases; junction bases outside the gene matches: 5. Per the germline V gene, CDR1 is SGHRS and CDR2 is YFSETQ. CDR3 length: 14 residues. CDR3 nucleotides: TGCGCCAGCAAATCGGGACAGGGAAATTCACCCCTCCACTTT. This sequence encodes CASKSGQGNSPLHF. The full variable domain, its missing parts supplied by reference TRBV5-1 and TRBJ1-6, is KAGVTQTPRYLIKTRGQQVTLSCSPISGHRSVSWYQQTPGQGLQFLFEYFSETQRNKGNFPGRFSGRQFSNSRSEMNVSTLELGDSALYLCASKSGQGNSPLHFGNGTRLTVT.

The chain is built from TRBV12-5 and TRBJ2-2, with D possibly TRBD1 on 5 matching bases. There are 18 residues in the CDR3. The germline V gene has CDR1 LGHNT and CDR2 FRNRAP. V was clipped by 0 bases and J by 6 bases, with 20 bases between them. As DNA, the CDR3 is TGTGCTAGTGGTTTGGTCCTCTCGGGCAGGGTCGAACCCGGGGAGCTGTTTTTT. It codes for CASGLVLSGRVEPGELFF.